The rows below give T cell receptor beta chains drawn from one sample of a study of blood T cell repertoires in COVID-19. Sequencing was performed with immunoSEQ multiplex PCR; in TCRdb, only in-frame clones are kept and a portion is missing. The table has around 330,000 clones, more than 90% seen once; the top ten hold around 2.6%. The specimen was PBMCs or T cells enriched from blood (not recorded which). These receptors originate from a man between 60 and 75 years old who had recovered from COVID-19. Each CDR3 is given with its conserved first and last residue. Fields, in order: V gene, J gene, D gene, CDR3 protein. A D gene is named only where the DNA matches it firmly.

TRBV6-1	TRBJ1-5	TRBD1	CASSEGWDSLTNQPQHF
TRBV2	TRBJ1-4	.	CASSAQGYREKLFF
TRBV5-1	TRBJ1-6	.	CASSTQGNSPLHF
TRBV20-1	TRBJ1-1	.	CSGGQIEAFF
TRBV7-3	TRBJ2-3	TRBD2	CASSLIPGGAGDTQYF
TRBV7-8	TRBJ2-4	.	CASSRHIAAKNIQYF
TRBV7-3	TRBJ2-7	TRBD2	CASGLAGSHEQYF
TRBV11-2	TRBJ2-4	TRBD1	CASSPKRTGLYIQYF
TRBV7-2	TRBJ2-3	TRBD2	CASSPSGGTDTQYF
TRBV27	TRBJ2-1	.	CASSPLTGESYNEQFF
TRBV6-2/TRBV6-3	TRBJ2-3	.	CASSQFRSRGTDTQYF
TRBV19	TRBJ1-1	.	CASSIRDRGTEAFF
TRBV11-3	TRBJ1-1	.	CASSRGGSLEAFF
TRBV6-5	TRBJ1-6	.	CASSYSRARNSPLHF
TRBV18	TRBJ1-4	.	CASSRTREKLFF
TRBV28	TRBJ1-2	TRBD1	CASSSSGQAEGYGYTF
TRBV29-1	TRBJ2-7	TRBD1	CSVITGGAGYEQYF
TRBV4-3	TRBJ2-6	.	CASSQDYSGANVLTF
TRBV3-1/TRBV3-2	TRBJ2-7	.	CASSHSGYYEQYF
TRBV2	TRBJ1-5	.	CASSVQMAGNQPQHF
TRBV6-5	TRBJ1-3	.	CASSLGLSGNTIYF